The 20 T cell receptor beta chains in this list originate from one sample, sequenced in a study of blood T cell repertoires in COVID-19. Data came from immunoSEQ multiplex PCR; TCRdb stores just in-frame clones and leaves some out. Of about 100,000 clones listed, around four fifths are singletons. Sequencing was done on a sample of peripheral blood. These receptors were collected from a woman in her 70s with acute or convalescent COVID-19.

This chain uses TRBV5-5 with TRBJ1-1, with D tentatively TRBD1 (6 bases). V was clipped by 2 bases and J by 0 bases, with 8 bases between them. The germline V gene encodes CDR1 SGHKS and CDR2 YYEKEE (reference sequence). The CDR3 has 14 amino acids. The chain's CDR3 is CASSFTGLNTEAFF. The CDR3 DNA reads TGTGCCAGCAGCTTCACAGGGCTGAACACTGAAGCTTTCTTT.

This chain joins TRBV10-3 and TRBJ1-2, with D perhaps TRBD1 (5 bases). This CDR3 spans 14 amino acids. Deletions cut 3 bases from V and 8 bases from J, with 16 bases between. CDR1 is ENHRY and CDR2 is SYGVKD in the germline V gene. CDR3 DNA sequence: TGTGCCATCAGTGACGGCCGGGGGAATGAAGGCTACACCTTC. Amino acids: CAISDGRGNEGYTF.

The genes are TRBV9 and TRBJ1-2; 7 bases match TRBD1. CDR3 length equals 13 residues. After removal of 3 bases from V and 5 bases from J, the junction contained 4 bases not matched to a gene. Germline loops: CDR1 SGDLS, CDR2 YYNGEE. The CDR3 DNA is TGTGCCAGCAGCGGGGACAGTGGTTATGGCTACACCTTC. It is translated as CASSGDSGYGYTF.

The chain uses TRBV30 and TRBJ1-1; tentative D call: TRBD1 (5 bases). Looked up from germline, CDR1 is GTSNPN and CDR2 is SVGIG (reference sequence). V was pared by 3 bases and J by 0 bases, with 8 bases between. The CDR3 spans 13 residues. The CDR3 bases are TGTGCCTGGAGGAAGGGGCTGAACACTGAAGCTTTCTTT. This codes for CAWRKGLNTEAFF.

The chain recombines TRBV6-1 with TRBJ1-2; perhaps TRBD1 as D (6 bases). The germline V gene encodes CDR1 MNHNS and CDR2 SASEGT. The CDR3 is 14 amino acids. Trimming pared 2 bases from V and 4 bases from J, leaving 11 bases between. The DNA for the CDR3 is TGTGCCAGCAGTGAACAAGGGGGACCCTATGGCTACACCTTC. This codes for CASSEQGGPYGYTF.

The genes are TRBV10-3 and TRBJ1-2, with 7 positions matching TRBD1. Unmatched junction bases numbered 8, after V lost 3 bases and J lost 4 bases. Germline assignment: CDR1 ENHRY and CDR2 SYGVKD. The CDR3 length is 15 residues. The CDR3 reads CAISEIQGKGYGYTF. The CDR3 bases are TGTGCCATCAGTGAAATACAGGGGAAGGGCTATGGCTACACCTTC.

V and J are TRBV6-5 and TRBJ2-7; 7 nucleotides align to TRBD1. Germline loops: CDR1 MNHEY, CDR2 SVGAGI. The CDR3 is 12 amino acids. With V trimmed by 6 bases and J by 5 bases, 4 bases remained unmatched. In DNA form, the CDR3 reads TGTGCCAGCAGAACAGGGGTAGACGAGCAGTACTTC. This encodes CASRTGVDEQYF.

The rearrangement links TRBV5-6 to TRBJ2-3, with D tentatively TRBD1 (6 bases). Deletions cut 3 bases from V and 2 bases from J, with 13 bases between. CDR3 length equals 15 residues. Germline V gives CDR1 SGHDT, CDR2 YYEEEE. The CDR3 region has the DNA TGTGCCAGCAGCTATATCACAGGGTCCACAGATACGCAGTATTTT. This gives the protein CASSYITGSTDTQYF.

This clone has a single count. The rearrangement joins TRBV27 to TRBJ1-1; 8 nucleotides align to TRBD1. The CDR3 spans 17 residues. Germline-derived CDR1 and CDR2 are MNHEY and SMNVEV (reference sequence). V trimming: 4 bases; J trimming: 1 base; junction bases outside the gene matches: 11. The CDR3 reads CASSSHTTGQGNTEAFF. CDR3 nucleotide sequence: TGTGCCAGCAGTTCTCACACGACCGGACAGGGGAACACTGAAGCTTTCTTT.

The rearrangement joins TRBV18 to TRBJ2-7, with D perhaps matching TRBD2 (6 bases). V was shortened by 6 bases and J by 0 bases, with 12 bases between the two germline ends. CDR3 length: 14 amino acids. Germline CDR1 is KGHSH and CDR2 is LQKENI. This CDR3 reads CASSPDGSSYEQYF. In nucleotides, the CDR3 is TGTGCCAGCTCCCCTGACGGGAGCTCCTACGAGCAGTACTTC.

The V and J genes are TRBV19 and TRBJ2-2, with 8 nucleotides matching TRBD1. This CDR3 is built from 16 residues. After removal of 0 bases from V and 1 base from J, the junction contained 1 base not matched to a gene. Germline CDR1 and CDR2: LNHDA and SQIVND (reference sequence). In DNA form, the CDR3 reads TGTGCCAGTAGTATAGAACAGGGGGTGAACACCGGGGAGCTGTTTTTT. Translated, it gives CASSIEQGVNTGELFF.

V usage is TRBV29-1 and J usage is TRBJ1-1; D call uncertain. The CDR3 spans 11 residues. Germline values: CDR1 SQVTM, CDR2 ANQGSEA. Trimming pared 6 bases from V and 6 bases from J, leaving 11 bases between. CDR3 coding DNA: TGCAGCGTCGTACGCACTCCTGAAGCTTTCTTT. Amino acid sequence: CSVVRTPEAFF. The full variable domain, with the rest looked up from reference TRBV29-1 and TRBJ1-1, is SAVISQKPSRDICQRGTSLTIQCQVDSQVTMMFWYRQQPGQSLTLIATANQGSEATYESGFVIDKFPISRPNLTFSTLTVSNMSPEDSSIYLCSVVRTPEAFFGQGTRLTVV.

The J gene is TRBJ2-5, the V gene TRBV11-2; D is uncertain. The CDR3 extends over 14 amino acids. Trimming took off 5 bases at V and 4 bases at J, with 14 bases between the two ends. CDR1 SGHAT and CDR2 FQNNGV come from the germline V gene. The CDR3, as DNA: TGTGCCAGCAGCCCCCACCGGAGATTAGAGACCCAGTACTTC. Amino acid sequence: CASSPHRRLETQYF.

The chain links TRBV7-9 to TRBJ1-4; weak D call: TRBD1 (5 bases). Per germline, CDR1 SEHNR and CDR2 FQNEAQ (reference sequence). The ends were cut back, 4 bases at V and 8 bases at J, with 14 bases in the middle. The CDR3 sequence is 14 residues long. The CDR3 loop reads CASSYGARSEKLFF. The DNA for the CDR3 is TGTGCCAGCAGCTATGGGGCGAGGAGCGAAAAACTGTTTTTT.

The chain has TRBV19 and TRBJ1-5; D perhaps matches TRBD1 (5 bases). CDR3 length: 13 residues. The germline V and J ends were trimmed by 6 bases and 8 bases, with 14 bases remaining between them. CDR1 is LNHDA and CDR2 is SQIVND in the germline V gene (reference sequence). The CDR3 bases are TGTGCCAGTAGCGGGACTTTAATTGAGCCCCAGCATTTT. Translating gives CASSGTLIEPQHF. Looking up the rest from reference TRBV19 and TRBJ1-5 gives the full variable domain: DGGITQSPKYLFRKEGQNVTLSCEQNLNHDAMYWYRQDPGQGLRLIYYSQIVNDFQKGDIAEGYSVSREKKESFPLTVTSAQKNPTAFYLCASSGTLIEPQHFGDGTRLSIL.

A note on this clone: Other DNA sequences in the sample encode the same CDR3. This chain joins TRBV3-1 (or the pseudogene TRBV3-2) and TRBJ1-1, with D perhaps TRBD1 (5 bases). This CDR3 has 14 amino acids. Looked up from germline, CDR1 is LGHDT and CDR2 is YNNKEL (reference sequence). V dropped 6 bases and J dropped 1 base, with 12 bases sitting between them. The CDR3 DNA reads as TGTGCCAGCAGTCCATCTGGACAGAACACTGAAGCTTTCTTT. Translating it yields CASSPSGQNTEAFF.

The chain combines TRBV30 with TRBJ1-5; the D is unclear. From germline, CDR1 is GTSNPN and CDR2 SVGIG (reference sequence). CDR3 length: 15 residues. V lost 1 base and J 1 base, leaving 11 bases between the germline ends. The CDR3 is CAWSAGVGSNQPQHF. The CDR3 DNA follows: TGTGCCTGGAGTGCGGGAGTTGGAAGCAATCAGCCCCAGCATTTT.

V is TRBV27 and J is TRBJ2-1; TRBD1 aligns across 11 bases. J was trimmed by 10 bases and V by 3 bases; bases with no gene match: 11. Per germline, CDR1 MNHEY and CDR2 SMNVEV (reference sequence). The CDR3 covers 16 residues. In nucleotides, the CDR3 is TGTGCCAGCAGTTTCCCCGGGACAGGGGGGACGCGGGAGCAGTTCTTC. It specifies CASSFPGTGGTREQFF.

The gene calls are TRBV6-5 and TRBJ2-7, with a tentative D call TRBD1 (5 bases). CDR1 and CDR2 (germline): MNHEY, SVGAGI. This CDR3 has 13 amino acids. Trimming stripped 8 bases from V and 5 bases from J, with 16 bases between. This CDR3 is CASGVAGRHEQYF. CDR3 in DNA: TGTGCCAGCGGGGTGGCAGGGCGCCACGAGCAGTACTTC.

The J gene is TRBJ2-5, the V gene TRBV7-9, with D possibly matching TRBD1 (5 bases). This CDR3 comprises 14 residues. Looked up from germline, CDR1 is SEHNR and CDR2 is FQNEAQ (reference sequence). Trimming removed 1 base at V and 4 bases at J, with 10 bases between. CDR3 in amino acids: CASSLGGSAETQYF. The CDR3 DNA sequence: TGTGCCAGCAGCTTAGGGGGCAGTGCAGAGACCCAGTACTTC.